This T cell receptor (beta chain) was captured in a study of cytomegalovirus exposure and HLA in healthy donors. Study as a whole: The approximately 120 validation repertoires were reported in a later analysis to have been generated on the same platform as the approximately 700 first-cohort repertoires. Study conclusions and caveats: In vitro assays verified that three CMV-associated chains recognized CMV antigens specifically. The tendency of first-cohort TCR clusters to co-occur in the 130 or so validation repertoires was identified by a subsequent analysis.

This clone has a single count. The antigen is undetermined. The data were produced by immunoSEQ multiplex PCR, yet TCRdb's version contains in-frame clones alone and is incomplete. The table records over 150,000 clones, approximately 80% of them present only once. Germline loops: CDR1 SGHDT, CDR2 YYEEEE. V shed 5 bases and J shed 1 base, with 14 bases lying between them. The CDR3 spans 15 residues. The sequenced material came from PBMCs. The TCR was taken from a woman aged 25-40 years in good health and CMV-seropositive. The J gene is TRBJ2-3, the V gene TRBV5-6, with D possibly being TRBD2 (5 bases). The DNA of the CDR3 is TGTGCCAGCAGTGCCACCCGGGATGGCACAGATACGCAGTATTTT. Residues: CASSATRDGTDTQYF.